The 13 T cell receptor beta chains below come from one sample, sequenced in a study of cytomegalovirus exposure and HLA in healthy donors. The PCR had 60 Vbeta and 13 Jbeta primers. The assay was immunoSEQ multiplex PCR, and TCRdb's table has in-frame clones only and misses some. The sample has about 210,000 clones; roughly 73% are singletons. Sequenced sample: PBMCs. These receptors were obtained from a boy aged 10-17 years in good health and CMV-seronegative.

The CDR3 bases are TGTGCCAGCAGTTATGGGGCACACACTGAAGCTTTCTTT. This sequence encodes CASSYGAHTEAFF. The chain has TRBV6-6 and TRBJ1-1, with TRBD1 as a possible D gene (5 bases). Germline V gene lookup returns CDR1 MNHNY and CDR2 SVGAGI (reference sequence). This CDR3 spans 13 amino acids. Trimming shortened V by 3 bases and J by 3 bases, and 8 bases separated the two germline ends.

The chain links TRBV6-5 to TRBJ1-4; weak D call: TRBD1 (6 bases). Germline CDR1 and CDR2: MNHEY and SVGAGI. There are 15 residues in the CDR3. Trimming stripped 8 bases from V and 4 bases from J, with 17 bases between. The CDR3 is CASRQRQAFNEKLFF. The CDR3 nucleotides read TGTGCCAGCCGGCAAAGACAGGCGTTTAATGAAAAACTGTTTTTT.

This sequence joins TRBV5-6 and TRBJ1-2; D is possibly TRBD1 (6 bases). V was clipped by 3 bases and J by 4 bases, with 13 bases between them. Per germline, CDR1 SGHDT and CDR2 YYEEEE. The CDR3 sequence is 14 residues long. The CDR3 spells CASSSGTYRYGYTF. As DNA, the CDR3 is TGTGCCAGCAGCTCGGGGACATACCGCTATGGCTACACCTTC.

The chain recombines TRBV6-5 with TRBJ1-1; D is possibly TRBD1 (6 bases). CDR3 length: 14 amino acids. V lost 6 bases, J lost 5 bases, and 16 bases lay in between. Germline assignment: CDR1 MNHEY and CDR2 SVGAGI. The CDR3 is CASSPTFTGTEAFF. The CDR3 DNA sequence: TGTGCCAGCAGCCCAACCTTTACAGGGACTGAAGCTTTCTTT.

Many counts were recorded for this clone. The identical CDR3 is also encoded by other nucleotide sequences in the sample. The chain is built from TRBV6-1 and TRBJ2-1; TRBD2 matches 12 bases. V shed 2 bases and J 6 bases; nucleotides not matched to a gene: 2. Germline V gene lookup returns CDR1 MNHNS and CDR2 SASEGT. The CDR3 contains 15 residues. The CDR3 DNA reads as TGTGCCAGCAGTGAACTAGCGGGAGGGCCCAATGAGCAGTTCTTC. As protein: CASSELAGGPNEQFF.

This sequence joins TRBV7-2 and TRBJ2-3; 11 bases are shared with TRBD2. The CDR3 runs to 17 residues. With V trimmed by 5 bases and J by 0 bases, 7 bases remained unmatched. The germline V gene has CDR1 SGHTA and CDR2 FQGNSA. The CDR3 spells CASSHAASGGSTDTQYF. The CDR3 DNA sequence: TGTGCCAGCAGCCACGCGGCTAGCGGGGGGAGCACAGATACGCAGTATTTT.

The rearrangement links TRBV7-2 to TRBJ2-7, with D possibly being TRBD2 (5 bases). This CDR3 spans 15 amino acids. V gave up 4 bases and J gave up 2 bases, with 15 bases separating them. Germline lookup yields CDR1 SGHTA and CDR2 FQGNSA. The CDR3 is CASSSSSNGAYEQYF. CDR3 DNA sequence: TGTGCCAGCAGCTCAAGCTCCAACGGGGCCTACGAGCAGTACTTC.

This clone appeared a few times. The chain couples TRBV5-1 to TRBJ2-7; 11 positions match TRBD1. The CDR3 extends over 15 amino acids. Per the germline V gene, CDR1 is SGHRS and CDR2 is YFSETQ. J gave up 3 bases and V 3 bases, and 5 bases lay outside the gene matches. The CDR3 coding sequence is TGCGCCAGCAGCTCGACCGGGACAGGGGGCTACGAGCAGTACTTC. Its translation is CASSSTGTGGYEQYF.

This rearrangement joins TRBV10-3 to TRBJ1-5, with D possibly matching TRBD1 (5 bases). V was cut by 5 bases and J by 7 bases, with 18 bases left in between. Germline V CDR1 and CDR2: ENHRY, SYGVKD. This CDR3 has 15 residues. CDR3 region: CAISPRQTDIQPQHF. The CDR3 nucleotides are TGTGCCATCAGTCCGAGACAGACCGATATCCAGCCCCAGCATTTT.

The rearrangement joins TRBV27 to TRBJ2-5; the match to TRBD1 covers 9 bases. The CDR3 has 14 residues. Germline V gene data show CDR1 as MNHEY and CDR2 as SMNVEV (reference sequence). Losses at the gene ends were 3 bases for V and 5 bases for J; bases not matched to a gene: 4. CDR3 region: CASSFGTGHETQYF. Written as DNA, the CDR3 is TGTGCCAGCAGTTTTGGGACAGGGCACGAGACCCAGTACTTC.

Here the CDR3 reads CASSARRGSYNEQFF. The CDR3 region has the DNA TGTGCCAGCAGTGCCCGGCGGGGGTCCTACAATGAGCAGTTCTTC. The chain carries TRBV2 and TRBJ2-1; the match to TRBD2 covers 7 bases. The germline V gene has CDR1 SNHLY and CDR2 FYNNEI. The CDR3 runs 15 residues. Germline trimming cut 4 bases from V and 1 base from J; bases unmatched to any gene: 4.

A note on this clone: The junction does not match germline at one end; this may be a read error. This chain uses TRBV7-9 with TRBJ1-5; D is perhaps TRBD1 (6 bases). CDR3 length: 17 residues. Germline CDR1 and CDR2: SEHNR and FQNEAQ (reference sequence). Written as DNA, the CDR3 is TGTTCCAGCAGCTTAGTCGGGGCTACAGGGTTCAATCAGCCCCAGCATTTT. It encodes CSSSLVGATGFNQPQHF.

This rearrangement joins TRBV7-8 to TRBJ2-7; 7 bases fit TRBD2. The germline V gene encodes CDR1 SGHVS and CDR2 FQNEAQ. The length of the CDR3 is 15 residues. J gave up 2 bases and V 1 base, and 5 bases lay outside the gene matches. DNA for the CDR3: TGTGCCAGCAGCTTAGTGCGGGAGATCCCCTACGAGCAGTACTTC. Its translation: CASSLVREIPYEQYF.